This T cell receptor beta chain is drawn from a study of T cells after yellow fever vaccination. Study observations and caveats: Post-booster samples contained most primary-vaccination clones (around 95% CD4, almost 90% CD8). Repertoires obtained by FACS sorting could include abundant clonotypes that entered as contaminants from the bulk population.

Germline V gives CDR1 SGHTA, CDR2 FQGNSA. The junction had 6 bases not matched to a gene; V was cut back by 3 bases and J by 0 bases. The CDR3 has 17 residues. This clonotype was found a few times. The antigen remains undetermined. Using its own MiXCR run on the 5' RACE reads, TCRdb lists one record per CDR3 protein. Counted here are some 250,000 distinct CDR3 sequences, less than 9% occurring once; the ten biggest clones make up about 0.85%. Source: CD4+ T cells sorted from PBMCs, taken 15 days after the yellow fever booster vaccination. The TCR comes from a man aged 30 to 39 who received the YFV17D yellow fever vaccine. This chain uses TRBV7-2 with TRBJ2-3; 10 bases fit TRBD2. Here the CDR3 reads CASSFPRLAGSTDTQYF. The CDR3 nucleotides read TGTGCCAGCAGCTTTCCCCGACTAGCGGGTAGCACAGATACGCAGTATTTT.